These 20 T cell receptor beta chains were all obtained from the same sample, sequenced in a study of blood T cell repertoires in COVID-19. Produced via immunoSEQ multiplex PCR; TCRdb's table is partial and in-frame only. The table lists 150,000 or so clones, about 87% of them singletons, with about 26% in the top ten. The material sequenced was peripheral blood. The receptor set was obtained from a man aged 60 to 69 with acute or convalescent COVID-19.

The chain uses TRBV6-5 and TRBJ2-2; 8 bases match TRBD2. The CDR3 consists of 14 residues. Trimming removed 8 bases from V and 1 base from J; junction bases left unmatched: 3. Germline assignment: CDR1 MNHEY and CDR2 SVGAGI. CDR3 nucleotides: TGTGCCAGCGGAAGCGGGGGGAACACCGGGGAGCTGTTTTTT. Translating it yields CASGSGGNTGELFF.

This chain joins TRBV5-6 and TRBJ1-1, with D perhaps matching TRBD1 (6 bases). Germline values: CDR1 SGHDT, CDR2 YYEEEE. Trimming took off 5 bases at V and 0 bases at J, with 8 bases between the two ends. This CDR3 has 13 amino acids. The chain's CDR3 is CASRRQVNTEAFF. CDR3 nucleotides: TGTGCCAGCAGGAGACAGGTGAACACTGAAGCTTTCTTT.

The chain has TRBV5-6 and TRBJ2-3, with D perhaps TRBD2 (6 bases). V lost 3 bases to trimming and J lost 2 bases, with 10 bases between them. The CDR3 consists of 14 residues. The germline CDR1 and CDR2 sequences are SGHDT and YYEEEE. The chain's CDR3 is CASSSGLFTDTQYF. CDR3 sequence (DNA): TGTGCCAGCAGCTCTGGACTATTCACAGATACGCAGTATTTT.

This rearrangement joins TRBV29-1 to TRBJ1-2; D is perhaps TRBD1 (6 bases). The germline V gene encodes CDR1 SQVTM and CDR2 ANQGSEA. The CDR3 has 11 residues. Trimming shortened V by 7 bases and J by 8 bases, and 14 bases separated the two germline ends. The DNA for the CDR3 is TGCAGCGCCGCGGGTACAGGGGGCTACACCTTC. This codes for CSAAGTGGYTF.

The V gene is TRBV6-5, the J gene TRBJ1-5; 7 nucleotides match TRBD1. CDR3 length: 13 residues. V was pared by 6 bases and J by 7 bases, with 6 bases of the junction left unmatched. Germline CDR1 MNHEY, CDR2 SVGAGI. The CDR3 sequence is CASRWTGRQPQHF. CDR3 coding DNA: TGTGCCAGCAGATGGACAGGCAGACAGCCCCAGCATTTT.

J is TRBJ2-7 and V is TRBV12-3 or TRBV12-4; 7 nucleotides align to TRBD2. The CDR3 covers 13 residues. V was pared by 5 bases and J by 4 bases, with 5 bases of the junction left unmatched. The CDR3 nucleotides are TGTGCCAGCAGTCCCCGCGGGGGTTACGAGCAGTACGTC. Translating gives CASSPRGGYEQYV.

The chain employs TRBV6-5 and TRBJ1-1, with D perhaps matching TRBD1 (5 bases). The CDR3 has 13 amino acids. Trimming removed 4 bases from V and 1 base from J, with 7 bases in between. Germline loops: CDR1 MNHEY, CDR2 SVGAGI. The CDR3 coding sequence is TGTGCCAGCAGTTCCACAGGGAACACTGAAGCTTTCTTT. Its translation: CASSSTGNTEAFF.

Written as DNA, the CDR3 is TGCGCCAGCAGCCTGGACAGGGATCCTGGAAACACCATATATTTT. This encodes CASSLDRDPGNTIYF. The chain recombines TRBV5-1 with TRBJ1-3; 8 nucleotides agree with TRBD1. The CDR3 is 15 amino acids. Germline V gene sequence: CDR1 SGHRS, CDR2 YFSETQ. V dropped 4 bases and J dropped 2; count of bases not matched to a gene: 5.

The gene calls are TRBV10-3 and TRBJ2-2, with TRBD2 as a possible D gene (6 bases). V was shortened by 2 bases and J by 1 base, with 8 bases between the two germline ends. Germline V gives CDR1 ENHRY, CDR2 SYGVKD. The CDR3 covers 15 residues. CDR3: CAISELGGNTGELFF. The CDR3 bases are TGTGCCATCAGTGAGCTCGGGGGGAACACCGGGGAGCTGTTTTTT.

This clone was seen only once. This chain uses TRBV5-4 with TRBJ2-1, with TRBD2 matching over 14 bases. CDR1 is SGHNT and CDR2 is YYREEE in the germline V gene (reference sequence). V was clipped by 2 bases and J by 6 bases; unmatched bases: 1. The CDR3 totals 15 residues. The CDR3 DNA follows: TGTGCCAGCAGCTTTGGGACTAGCGGGAGCAATGAGCAGTTCTTC. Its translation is CASSFGTSGSNEQFF. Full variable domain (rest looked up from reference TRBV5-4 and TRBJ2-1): ETGVTQSPTHLIKTRGQQVTLRCSSQSGHNTVSWYQQALGQGPQFIFQYYREEENGRGNFPPRFSGLQFPNYSSELNVNALELDDSALYLCASSFGTSGSNEQFFGPGTRLTVL.

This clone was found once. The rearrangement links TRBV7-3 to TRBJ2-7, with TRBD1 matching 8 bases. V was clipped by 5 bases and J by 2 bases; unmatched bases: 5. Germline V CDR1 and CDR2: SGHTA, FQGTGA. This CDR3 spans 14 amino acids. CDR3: CASSPGTGPYEQYF. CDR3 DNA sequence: TGTGCCAGCAGCCCCGGGACAGGCCCCTACGAGCAGTACTTC.

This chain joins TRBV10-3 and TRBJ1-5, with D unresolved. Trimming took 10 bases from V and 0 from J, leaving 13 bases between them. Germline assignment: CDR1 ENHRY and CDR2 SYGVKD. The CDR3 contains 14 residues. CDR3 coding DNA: TGTGCCAGCCAGCCAGGCAATAGCAATCAGCCCCAGCATTTT. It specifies CASQPGNSNQPQHF.

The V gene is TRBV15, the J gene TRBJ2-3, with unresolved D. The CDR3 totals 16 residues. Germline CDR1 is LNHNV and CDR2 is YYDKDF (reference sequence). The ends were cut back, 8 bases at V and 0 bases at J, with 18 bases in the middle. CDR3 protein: CATGRRQTRSTDTQYF. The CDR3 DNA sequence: TGTGCCACCGGCCGTCGGCAGACACGAAGCACAGATACGCAGTATTTT.

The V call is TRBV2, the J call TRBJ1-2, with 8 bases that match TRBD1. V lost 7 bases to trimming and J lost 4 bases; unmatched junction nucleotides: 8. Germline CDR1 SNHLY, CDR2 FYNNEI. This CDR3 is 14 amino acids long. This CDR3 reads CASNREQGGYGYTF. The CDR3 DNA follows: TGTGCCAGCAATAGGGAACAGGGGGGCTATGGCTACACCTTC.

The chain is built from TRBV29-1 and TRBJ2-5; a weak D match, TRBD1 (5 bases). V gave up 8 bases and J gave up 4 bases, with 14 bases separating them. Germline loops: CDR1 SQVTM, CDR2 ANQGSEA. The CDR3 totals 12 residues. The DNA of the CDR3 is TGCAGCCCCCGGAGTAGGGGAGAGACCCAGTACTTC. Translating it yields CSPRSRGETQYF. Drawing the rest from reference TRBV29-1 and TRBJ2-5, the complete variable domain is SAVISQKPSRDICQRGTSLTIQCQVDSQVTMMFWYRQQPGQSLTLIATANQGSEATYESGFVIDKFPISRPNLTFSTLTVSNMSPEDSSIYLCSPRSRGETQYFGPGTRLLVL.

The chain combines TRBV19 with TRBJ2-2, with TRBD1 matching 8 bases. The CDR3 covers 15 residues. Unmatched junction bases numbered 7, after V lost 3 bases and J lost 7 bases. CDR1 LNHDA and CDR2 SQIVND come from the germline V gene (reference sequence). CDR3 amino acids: CASSMGQGAGGELFF. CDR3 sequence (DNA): TGTGCCAGTAGTATGGGGCAGGGGGCCGGCGGGGAGCTGTTTTTT.

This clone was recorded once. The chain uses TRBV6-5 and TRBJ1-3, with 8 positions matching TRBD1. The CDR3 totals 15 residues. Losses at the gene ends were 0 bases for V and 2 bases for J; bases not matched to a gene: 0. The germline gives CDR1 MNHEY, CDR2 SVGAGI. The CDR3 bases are TGTGCCAGCAGTTACTCCAGGGGGCCTGGAAACACCATATATTTT. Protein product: CASSYSRGPGNTIYF.

The CDR3: CSIPLLAGETQYF. CDR3 DNA sequence: TGCAGCATCCCCCTCCTAGCGGGAGAGACCCAGTACTTC. V gene TRBV29-1 combines with J gene TRBJ2-5; 8 bases align to TRBD2. Germline V gene lookup returns CDR1 SQVTM and CDR2 ANQGSEA. The CDR3 covers 13 residues. V lost 8 bases and J lost 4; bases outside the gene matches: 9.

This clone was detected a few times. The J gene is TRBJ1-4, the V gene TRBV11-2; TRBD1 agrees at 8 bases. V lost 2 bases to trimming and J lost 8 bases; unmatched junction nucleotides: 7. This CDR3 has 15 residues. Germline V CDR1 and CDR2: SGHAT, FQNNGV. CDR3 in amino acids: CASSLSGGALEKLFF. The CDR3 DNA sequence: TGTGCCAGCAGCTTATCAGGGGGCGCATTAGAAAAACTGTTTTTT.

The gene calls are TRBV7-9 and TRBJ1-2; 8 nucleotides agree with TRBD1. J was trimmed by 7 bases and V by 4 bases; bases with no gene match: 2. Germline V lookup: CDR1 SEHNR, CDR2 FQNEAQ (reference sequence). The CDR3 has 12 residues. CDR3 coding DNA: TGTGCCAGCAGCTCCGGACAGGGTGGCTACACCTTC. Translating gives CASSSGQGGYTF.